A single sample gave rise to the 28 T cell receptor beta chains below, sequenced in a study of shared clonotypes between healthy human individuals. Libraries were prepared by immunoSEQ multiplex PCR; TCRdb keeps only in-frame clonotypes and omits some of them. There are about 2.5 million clones in the sample; 85% to 95% occur only once, and around 0.4% lies in the top ten. The specimen sequenced was naive CD4+ T cells from PBMCs. Indicated subset: CD45RA+ positively selected. Receptors originate from a man between 18 and 35 years old in good health. Some clones in this sample may be carry-over from other donors' samples.

This clone turned up a few times. Other DNA sequences of this sample code for an identical CDR3. The chain is built from TRBV6-5 and TRBJ1-1; D might be TRBD1 (6 bases). Germline assignment: CDR1 MNHEY and CDR2 SVGAGI. This CDR3 has 13 amino acids. Trimming stripped 6 bases from V and 1 base from J, with 9 bases between. The CDR3 here is CASRRTANTEAFF. The CDR3 DNA sequence: TGTGCCAGCAGGAGGACAGCGAACACTGAAGCTTTCTTT.

CDR3 nucleotide sequence: TGTGCCAGCAGTGAAGCGGACAGGGTGGACGAGCAGTACTTC. Its translation is CASSEADRVDEQYF. V and J are TRBV6-1 and TRBJ2-7; TRBD1 agrees at 8 bases. The germline V gene encodes CDR1 MNHNS and CDR2 SASEGT. This CDR3 spans 14 amino acids. With V trimmed by 0 bases and J by 5 bases, 3 bases remained unmatched.

The V gene is TRBV25-1, the J gene TRBJ1-2; D is perhaps TRBD1 (5 bases). Trimming took 4 bases from V and 4 from J, leaving 22 bases between them. Germline CDR1 MGHDK, CDR2 SYGVNS. This CDR3 is 17 amino acids long. CDR3 sequence (DNA): TGTGCCAGCAGTGGTGCGGGACGGACCGACGGGCTCTATGGCTACACCTTC. Encoded protein: CASSGAGRTDGLYGYTF.

Details on this clone: At the DNA level, this CDR3 is encoded by other sequences in the same sample as well. The chain combines TRBV5-1 with TRBJ2-5; a weak D match, TRBD1 (5 bases). V gave up 0 bases and J gave up 1 base, with 7 bases separating them. This CDR3 contains 14 residues. Germline V gene data show CDR1 as SGHRS and CDR2 as YFSETQ. The CDR3 sequence is CASSLGQTQETQYF. The CDR3 DNA is TGCGCCAGCAGCTTGGGACAGACCCAAGAGACCCAGTACTTC.

This clone was picked up one time. Other DNA variants within this sample encode the same CDR3. V usage is TRBV4-1 and J usage is TRBJ2-5, with D perhaps matching TRBD1 (6 bases). The CDR3 runs 14 residues. The V gene's germline CDR1 is MGHRA and CDR2 YSYEKL. V dropped 2 bases and J dropped 1 base, with 8 bases sitting between them. This CDR3 reads CASSQTGLQETQYF. CDR3 coding DNA: TGCGCCAGCAGCCAAACAGGGCTCCAAGAGACCCAGTACTTC.

Concerning this clone: Other DNA sequences in the same sample also yield this CDR3. This chain joins TRBV30 and TRBJ1-1, with D unclear. The CDR3 length is 13 residues. V was pared by 0 bases and J by 6 bases, with 11 bases between. The V gene's germline CDR1 is GTSNPN and CDR2 SVGIG (reference sequence). The CDR3 here is CAWSVGGRAEAFF. In nucleotides, the CDR3 is TGTGCCTGGAGTGTCGGCGGGAGAGCTGAAGCTTTCTTT.

V and J are TRBV16 and TRBJ2-5; perhaps TRBD2 as D (6 bases). Trimming took 3 bases from V and 1 from J, leaving 12 bases between them. This CDR3 has 15 residues. CDR1 is KGHSY, CDR2 FQNENV, per germline. CDR3 protein: CASSHPRRAQETQYF. For the CDR3, the DNA is TGTGCCAGCAGCCACCCCCGGAGGGCCCAAGAGACCCAGTACTTC.

This clone was picked up one time. One junction end disagrees with the germline gene, perhaps due to a read error. The chain carries TRBV10-3 and TRBJ2-1, with TRBD2 matching over 8 bases. The CDR3 loop spans 14 amino acids. Germline-derived CDR1 and CDR2 are ENHRY and SYGVKD. As DNA, the CDR3 is TGTGCCATCAGTGAATGGGATAGCGGGGCGCCTGATGTCTTC. This sequence encodes CAISEWDSGAPDVF.

This rearrangement joins TRBV2 to TRBJ1-5; D may be TRBD1 (5 bases). CDR3 length: 15 amino acids. The germline V gene encodes CDR1 SNHLY and CDR2 FYNNEI. V was shortened by 5 bases and J by 9 bases, with 20 bases between the two germline ends. The CDR3 sequence: CASSSLGAGDPPQHF. The CDR3 DNA reads TGTGCCAGCAGTTCCCTCGGGGCGGGGGACCCGCCCCAGCATTTT.

This clone was seen only a few times. This rearrangement joins TRBV18 to TRBJ1-1, with D uncertain. Looked up from germline, CDR1 is KGHSH and CDR2 is LQKENI. The CDR3 sequence is 15 residues long. Trimming removed 6 bases at V and 0 bases at J, with 14 bases between. The CDR3 here is CASSLAPGMNTEAFF. The CDR3 coding sequence is TGTGCCAGCTCCCTCGCCCCGGGAATGAACACTGAAGCTTTCTTT.

The gene calls are TRBV7-2 and TRBJ1-1; TRBD1 agrees at 8 bases. The V segment lost 0 bases and the J segment 5 bases; nucleotides outside the gene matches: 8. Germline CDR1 and CDR2: SGHTA and FQGNSA. This CDR3 has 16 amino acids. CDR3 bases: TGTGCCAGCAGCTTAGCCCAGGGGGCGATCTATACTGAAGCTTTCTTT. Residues: CASSLAQGAIYTEAFF. Using reference TRBV7-2 and TRBJ1-1 for the parts outside the CDR3, the full variable domain is GAGVSQSPSNKVTEKGKDVELRCDPISGHTALYWYRQSLGQGLEFLIYFQGNSAPDKSGLPSDRFSAERTGGSVSTLTIQRTQQEDSAVYLCASSLAQGAIYTEAFFGQGTRLTVV.

The chain employs TRBV7-9 and TRBJ2-1; 7 bases match TRBD2. Trimming cost V 5 bases and J 2 bases; bases outside gene matches: 3. Germline V gene data show CDR1 as SEHNR and CDR2 as FQNEAQ (reference sequence). The length of the CDR3 is 14 residues. CDR3 in DNA: TGTGCCAGCAGCACTCTAGCGGCCTACAATGAGCAGTTCTTC. This codes for CASSTLAAYNEQFF.

The genes are TRBV5-1 and TRBJ1-1, with TRBD1 matching 7 bases. The CDR3 extends over 16 amino acids. After removal of 0 bases from V and 4 bases from J, the junction contained 9 bases not matched to a gene. In germline, CDR1 is SGHRS, CDR2 YFSETQ. The CDR3 region is CASSLGQGRDRTEAFF. Written as DNA, the CDR3 is TGCGCCAGCAGCTTGGGACAGGGCCGGGATCGCACTGAAGCTTTCTTT. Combining the CDR3 with reference TRBV5-1 and TRBJ1-1 gives the whole variable domain KAGVTQTPRYLIKTRGQQVTLSCSPISGHRSVSWYQQTPGQGLQFLFEYFSETQRNKGNFPGRFSGRQFSNSRSEMNVSTLELGDSALYLCASSLGQGRDRTEAFFGQGTRLTVV.

The chain links TRBV5-4 to TRBJ1-4; D not resolved. The germline gives CDR1 SGHNT, CDR2 YYREEE (reference sequence). This CDR3 comprises 14 residues. Trimming removed 4 bases from V and 2 bases from J, with 9 bases in between. In DNA, the CDR3 is TGTGCCAGCAGCCGAACAGTGACTAATGAAAAACTGTTTTTT. Translation gives CASSRTVTNEKLFF. Together with reference TRBV5-4 and TRBJ1-4, the CDR3 gives the full variable domain: ETGVTQSPTHLIKTRGQQVTLRCSSQSGHNTVSWYQQALGQGPQFIFQYYREEENGRGNFPPRFSGLQFPNYSSELNVNALELDDSALYLCASSRTVTNEKLFFGSGTQLSVL.

The genes are TRBV18 and TRBJ2-2; D possibly corresponds to TRBD2 (5 bases). The CDR3 spans 17 residues. The V end lost 3 bases, the J end lost 4 bases, and 18 bases lay between the germline ends. From germline, CDR1 is KGHSH and CDR2 LQKENI. CDR3 amino acids: CASSPQRSGIGTGELFF. The CDR3 region has the DNA TGTGCCAGCTCACCTCAACGATCCGGGATCGGCACCGGGGAGCTGTTTTTT.

This clone occurred once. The rearrangement joins TRBV28 to TRBJ1-3, with a weak D call TRBD1 (5 bases). The germline CDR1 and CDR2 sequences are MDHEN and SYDVKM. The V end lost 4 bases, the J end lost 5 bases, and 9 bases lay between the germline ends. The CDR3 spans 13 residues. CDR3 bases: TGTGCCAGCAGTTCGGGGACCCGAAACACCATATATTTT. It yields the protein CASSSGTRNTIYF.

The chain uses TRBV27 and TRBJ2-3, with no clear D. V lost 8 bases and J lost 4, with 13 bases in between. The CDR3 contains 13 residues. CDR1 is MNHEY, CDR2 SMNVEV, per germline (reference sequence). In nucleotides, the CDR3 is TGTGCCAGCGGGAAAAGAGACGCAGATACGCAGTATTTT. It yields the protein CASGKRDADTQYF.

Comment on this clone: Other nucleotide sequences from this sample produce the same CDR3. The rearrangement links TRBV4-2 to TRBJ2-2; a weak D match, TRBD2 (5 bases). CDR1 is LGHNA and CDR2 is YNFKEQ in the germline V gene. V lost 0 bases and J 4 bases, leaving 12 bases between the germline ends. This CDR3 contains 16 residues. The CDR3 region is CASSQDGLASTGELFF. Here the CDR3 DNA reads TGTGCCAGCAGCCAAGATGGGCTAGCATCCACCGGGGAGCTGTTTTTT.

This rearrangement joins TRBV9 to TRBJ2-5, with 7 bases identical to TRBD2. The junction had 8 bases not matched to a gene; V was cut back by 0 bases and J by 0 bases. From germline, CDR1 is SGDLS and CDR2 YYNGEE. The CDR3 runs 17 residues. CDR3 residues: CASSVAPAGADQETQYF. The CDR3 region has the DNA TGTGCCAGCAGCGTAGCCCCTGCGGGAGCCGACCAAGAGACCCAGTACTTC.

The genes are TRBV6-1 and TRBJ1-2; TRBD1 aligns across 9 bases. In germline, CDR1 is MNHNS, CDR2 SASEGT. This CDR3 has 14 residues. With 8 bases clipped from V and 4 bases from J, the junction kept 8 bases outside the gene matches. CDR3 sequence reads: CASRPTGGLYGYTF. In DNA, the CDR3 is TGTGCCAGCCGCCCGACAGGGGGACTCTATGGCTACACCTTC.

The rearrangement links TRBV28 to TRBJ2-5; 9 bases line up with TRBD2. The J call could be wrong; TRBJ2-7 is a better fit for the DNA end. The germline V gene encodes CDR1 MDHEN and CDR2 SYDVKM. The CDR3 is 15 amino acids. For the CDR3, the DNA is TGTGCCAGCTCCCTTAGCGGGAGAGCAGCCTACGAGCAGTACTTC. Its translation is CASSLSGRAAYEQYF.

The gene calls are TRBV4-1 and TRBJ2-1, with D hard to call. This CDR3 is built from 15 residues. CDR1 and CDR2 from the germline V gene are MGHRA and YSYEKL. V was cut by 0 bases and J by 3 bases, with 9 bases left in between. Here the CDR3 reads CASSQDRTYYNEQFF. The CDR3 DNA is TGCGCCAGCAGCCAAGATCGAACCTACTACAATGAGCAGTTCTTC.

This rearrangement joins TRBV18 to TRBJ2-1; weak D call: TRBD1 (7 bases). Germline V gene lookup returns CDR1 KGHSH and CDR2 LQKENI. The ends were cut back, 8 bases at V and 10 bases at J, with 27 bases in the middle. CDR3 size: 16 residues. This chain's CDR3 is CASITILSGGSGEQFF. As DNA, the CDR3 is TGTGCCAGCATCACCATTTTGTCAGGGGGTAGCGGCGAGCAGTTCTTC.

The rearrangement uses TRBV7-2 and TRBJ2-1; the match to TRBD2 covers 16 bases. CDR1 and CDR2 (germline): SGHTA, FQGNSA. The CDR3 runs to 16 residues. J lost 10 bases, V lost 4 bases, and 7 bases had no gene match. The CDR3 coding sequence is TGTGCCAGCAGCTCGGGACTAGCGGGAGGGCTTCAGGAGCAGTTCTTC. Its protein is CASSSGLAGGLQEQFF.

The CDR3 loop is CASSQEVLAISNEQFF. The CDR3 coding sequence is TGTGCCAGCAGCCAAGAGGTACTAGCTATTTCCAATGAGCAGTTCTTC. V usage is TRBV4-2 and J usage is TRBJ2-1; the D gene is possibly TRBD2 (6 bases). Germline values: CDR1 LGHNA, CDR2 YNFKEQ. Trimming removed 0 bases from V and 6 bases from J, with 15 bases in between. This CDR3 spans 16 amino acids.

The gene calls are TRBV5-1 and TRBJ2-7; D is perhaps TRBD2 (5 bases). This CDR3 comprises 13 residues. The V gene's germline CDR1 is SGHRS and CDR2 YFSETQ. Between the trimmed V and J ends, which lost 4 bases and 6 bases, there was a span of 14 bases. The CDR3 nucleotides are TGCGCCAGCAGCCAATCAGGTGCGGGCGAGCAGTACTTC. Protein sequence: CASSQSGAGEQYF.

This clone was recorded only once. This chain uses TRBV6-5 with TRBJ2-4, with 11 nucleotides matching TRBD2. Germline trimming cut 4 bases from V and 6 bases from J; bases unmatched to any gene: 2. Germline CDR1 MNHEY, CDR2 SVGAGI. There are 14 residues in the CDR3. The CDR3, as DNA: TGTGCCAGCAGTTCGGGACTAGCGGCAAACATTCAGTACTTC. Protein sequence: CASSSGLAANIQYF.

This rearrangement joins TRBV28 to TRBJ2-3; D is tentatively TRBD1 or TRBD2 (5 bases each). The CDR3 is 16 amino acids. The V gene's germline CDR1 is MDHEN and CDR2 SYDVKM. The ends were cut back, 6 bases at V and 0 bases at J, with 16 bases in the middle. The CDR3 region has the DNA TGTGCCAGCAGAACCCCCGGGGCTTACAGCACAGATACGCAGTATTTT. Translation: CASRTPGAYSTDTQYF.